These T cell receptor beta chains were read from a single sample in a study of radiotherapy plus CTLA-4 blockade in lung cancer. Repertoires were generated with immunoSEQ multiplex PCR, while TCRdb's copy carries only in-frame clones and drops some. The profile shows around 86,000 clones, about four fifths of them singletons. The specimen comprised peripheral blood, sampled from a patient treated with radiotherapy plus ipilimumab. The receptors were sampled from a human donor with non-small cell lung cancer who had stable disease on radiotherapy plus ipilimumab. Both conserved end residues are part of each CDR3. A clone size is listed for some rows: how often the clone was seen (once, few, many), or a class if it is expanded.

V gene: TRBV12-5
J gene: TRBJ2-2
clone size: .
CDR3 protein: CASGLGGWELTGELFF

V gene: TRBV15
J gene: TRBJ1-1
clone size: .
CDR3 protein: CATSRHGGGATEAFF

V gene: TRBV19
J gene: TRBJ1-6
clone size: .
CDR3 protein: CASKAGDGPLHF

V gene: TRBV6-1
J gene: TRBJ1-1
clone size: .
CDR3 protein: CASSLTGRKAEAFF

V gene: TRBV5-4
J gene: TRBJ1-2
clone size: few
CDR3 protein: CASSLTNSNYGYTF

V gene: TRBV5-5
J gene: TRBJ2-2
clone size: once
CDR3 protein: CASSLTLRTGSPAGELFF

V gene: TRBV6-1
J gene: TRBJ2-7
clone size: .
CDR3 protein: CASSALAGVYEQYF

V gene: TRBV28
J gene: TRBJ2-7
clone size: .
CDR3 protein: CASTTGETYEQYF

V gene: TRBV27
J gene: TRBJ2-1
clone size: .
CDR3 protein: CASSFGGTGGRTYNEQFF

V gene: TRBV5-8
J gene: TRBJ1-6
clone size: .
CDR3 protein: CASSPGQGIWAYNSPLHF

V gene: TRBV19
J gene: TRBJ2-7
clone size: .
CDR3 protein: CASSPSVGPTKLLIYEQYF

V gene: TRBV6-6
J gene: TRBJ1-2
clone size: .
CDR3 protein: CASSSDTIGYTF

V gene: TRBV7-8
J gene: TRBJ2-7
clone size: .
CDR3 protein: CASTQGAYEQYF

V gene: TRBV5-1
J gene: TRBJ2-1
clone size: few
CDR3 protein: CASSPVPSGTSYNEQFF

V gene: TRBV4-1
J gene: TRBJ1-2
clone size: .
CDR3 protein: CASSQAGTVLGYGYTF

V gene: TRBV28
J gene: TRBJ2-1
clone size: .
CDR3 protein: CATGAGTYNEQFF

V gene: TRBV9
J gene: TRBJ2-1
clone size: .
CDR3 protein: CASSVAGAGVGNEQFF

V gene: TRBV5-5
J gene: TRBJ1-4
clone size: few
CDR3 protein: CASRARDSKNEKLFF

V gene: TRBV5-1
J gene: TRBJ2-7
clone size: .
CDR3 protein: CASSLGTSGRGAYEQYF

V gene: TRBV28
J gene: TRBJ1-2
clone size: few
CDR3 protein: CASSFLAPRGYTF

V gene: TRBV6-5
J gene: TRBJ1-6
clone size: .
CDR3 protein: CASRLQGSRNSPLHF

V gene: TRBV9
J gene: TRBJ1-2
clone size: .
CDR3 protein: CASSAQGERGDYGYTF

V gene: TRBV2
J gene: TRBJ2-1
clone size: .
CDR3 protein: CASSENRERVNEQFF

V gene: TRBV6-5
J gene: TRBJ2-1
clone size: .
CDR3 protein: CASSVTGLRYNEQFF

V gene: TRBV2
J gene: TRBJ1-1
clone size: .
CDR3 protein: CASRVDRGMNTEAFF

V gene: TRBV11-2
J gene: TRBJ2-7
clone size: .
CDR3 protein: CASSLDHRGSYEQYF

V gene: TRBV9
J gene: TRBJ2-2
clone size: .
CDR3 protein: CASSYGQGTTGELFF

V gene: TRBV5-4
J gene: TRBJ1-1
clone size: .
CDR3 protein: CASSFGAMGEAFF

V gene: TRBV11-2
J gene: TRBJ1-5
clone size: .
CDR3 protein: CASSLTQGNQPQHF

V gene: TRBV19
J gene: TRBJ2-1
clone size: .
CDR3 protein: CASSIGPGRTYNEQFF

V gene: TRBV18
J gene: TRBJ1-5
clone size: few
CDR3 protein: CASSGQGNQPQHF

V gene: TRBV7-2
J gene: TRBJ1-1
clone size: .
CDR3 protein: CASSLEWLRGYTEAFF